This is a list of T cell receptor beta chains from one sample in a study of beta chain features in type 1 diabetes. Data came from immunoSEQ multiplex PCR; TCRdb stores just in-frame clones and leaves some out. The sample records about 370,000 clones, more than 12% being singletons. The source material was naive CD4+ T cells from blood. The source of these receptors is a woman in her late teens or twenties in good health. CDR3s include the opening cysteine and the closing phenylalanine or tryptophan. D genes are given only for firm matches. Rows give clone size only sometimes, using once, few, many, or a class for an expanded clone.

few	TRBV2	TRBJ2-5	NA	CASSGRTPGETQYF	TGTGCCAGCAGTGGACGCACCCCCGGGGAGACCCAGTACTTC
NA	TRBV30	TRBJ2-7	TRBD1	CAWGSGTGSYEQYF	TGTGCCTGGGGTTCCGGGACAGGGTCCTACGAGCAGTACTTC
NA	TRBV27	TRBJ2-3	NA	CASRGGAATDTQYF	TGTGCCAGCAGAGGGGGGGCTGCTACAGATACGCAGTATTTT
NA	TRBV30	TRBJ1-3	NA	CAWSVLSPGNTIYF	TGTGCCTGGAGTGTCTTATCCCCTGGAAACACCATATATTTT
few	TRBV2	TRBJ2-7	TRBD2	CASTSGRSTTVEQYF	TGTGCCAGTACTAGCGGGAGAAGTACTACGGTGGAGCAGTACTTC
NA	TRBV27	TRBJ2-1	NA	CASSSLSGEFF	TGTGCCAGCAGTTCTTTGTCCGGTGAGTTCTTC
few	TRBV6-5	TRBJ2-7	TRBD2	CASSYVFGRGYEQYF	TGTGCCAGCAGTTACGTTTTCGGGAGGGGGTACGAGCAGTACTTC
NA	TRBV19	TRBJ2-1	NA	CASSIRAEPTYNEQFF	TGTGCCAGTAGTATCCGAGCGGAGCCCACATACAATGAGCAGTTCTTC
few	TRBV6-1	TRBJ2-1	TRBD1	CASLRDRVYNEQFF	TGTGCCTCCCTCCGGGACAGGGTCTACAATGAGCAGTTCTTC
NA	TRBV5-4	TRBJ2-1	NA	CASSVPGAGYNEQFF	TGTGCCAGCAGCGTCCCAGGGGCCGGCTACAATGAGCAGTTCTTC
NA	TRBV15	TRBJ2-7	NA	CATSRDREISYEQYF	TGTGCCACCAGCAGAGATCGAGAGATCTCCTACGAGCAGTACTTC
NA	TRBV7-9	TRBJ2-5	TRBD2	CASSLRRGDSWTRRETQYF	TGTGCCAGCAGCTTACGGCGCGGGGACTCTTGGACTAGGCGGGAGACCCAGTACTTC
few	TRBV30	TRBJ2-1	TRBD2	CAWGLAGLNEQFF	TGTGCCTGGGGACTAGCGGGACTCAATGAGCAGTTCTTC
NA	TRBV28	TRBJ2-7	NA	CATRTGRDYEQYF	TGTGCCACACGGACAGGGAGGGATTACGAGCAGTACTTC
few	TRBV6-6	TRBJ2-7	NA	CASSYGRGSYEQYF	TGTGCCAGCAGTTACGGCAGGGGATCCTACGAGCAGTACTTC
NA	TRBV15	TRBJ2-5	NA	CATSRDTGQETQYF	TGTGCCACCAGCAGAGATACAGGCCAAGAGACCCAGTACTTC
few	TRBV29-1	TRBJ1-3	NA	CSVGGITAVGNTIYF	TGCAGCGTTGGAGGCATCACGGCGGTCGGAAACACCATATATTTT
NA	TRBV30	TRBJ1-5	NA	CAWSVGVYQPQHF	TGTGCCTGGAGTGTAGGGGTTTATCAGCCCCAGCATTTT
few	TRBV5-6	TRBJ2-1	TRBD2	CASNLKRDYYNEQFF	TGTGCCAGCAATCTAAAAAGGGACTACTACAATGAGCAGTTCTTC
NA	TRBV28	TRBJ1-2	NA	CASRGPGNWDGYTF	TGTGCCAGCAGGGGGCCAGGAAATTGGGATGGCTACACCTTC
few	TRBV5-1	TRBJ2-2	NA	CASSSPAGELFF	TGCGCCAGCAGCTCCCCCGCCGGGGAGCTGTTTTTT
few	TRBV30	TRBJ1-5	TRBD1	CAWRPTGGGQPQHF	TGTGCCTGGAGGCCTACAGGGGGAGGTCAGCCCCAGCATTTT
few	TRBV6-5	TRBJ2-1	TRBD1	CASRSDRGHNEQFF	TGTGCCAGCAGGTCAGACAGGGGCCACAATGAGCAGTTCTTC
few	TRBV28	TRBJ1-2	NA	CASHSPDGGGYGYTF	TGTGCCAGCCACTCCCCTGACGGGGGAGGCTATGGCTACACCTTC